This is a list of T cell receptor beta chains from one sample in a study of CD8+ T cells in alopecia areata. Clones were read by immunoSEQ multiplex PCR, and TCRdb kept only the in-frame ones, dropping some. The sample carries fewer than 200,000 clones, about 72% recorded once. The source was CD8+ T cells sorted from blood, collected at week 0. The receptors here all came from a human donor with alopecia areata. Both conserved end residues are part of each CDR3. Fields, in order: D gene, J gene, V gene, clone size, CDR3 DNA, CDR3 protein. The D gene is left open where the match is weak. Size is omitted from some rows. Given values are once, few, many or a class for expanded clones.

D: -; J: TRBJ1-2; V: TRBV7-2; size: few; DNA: TGTGCCAGCAGCGGGGAGGGGACCGGCTACACCTTC; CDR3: CASSGEGTGYTF
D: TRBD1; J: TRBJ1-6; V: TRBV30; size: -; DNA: TGTGCCTGGAGTGTATTCCTCGACAGGGAGCTTTACCACTTT; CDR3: CAWSVFLDRELYHF
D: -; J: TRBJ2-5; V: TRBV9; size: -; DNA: TGTGCCAGCAGCGGAAGAGGGGGGGAGACCCAGTACTTC; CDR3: CASSGRGGETQYF
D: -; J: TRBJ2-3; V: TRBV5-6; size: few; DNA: TGTGCCAGCAGCTTGGCAGCATATACGCAGTATTTT; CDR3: CASSLAAYTQYF
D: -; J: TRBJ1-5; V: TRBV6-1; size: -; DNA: TGTGCCAGCATTATTTTTTCAGGGGAGGGTCAGCCCCAGCATTTT; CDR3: CASIIFSGEGQPQHF
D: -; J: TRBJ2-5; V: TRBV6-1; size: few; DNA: TGTGCCAGCAGTGAAATGGAGACCCAGTACTTC; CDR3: CASSEMETQYF
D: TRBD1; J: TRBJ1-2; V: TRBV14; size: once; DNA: TGTGCCAGCAGCCTCAGGACAGGGGGCATCTATGGCTACACCTTC; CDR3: CASSLRTGGIYGYTF
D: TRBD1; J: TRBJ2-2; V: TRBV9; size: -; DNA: TGTGCCAGCAGCGCCTCCAGGGGGACCGGGGAGCTGTTTTTT; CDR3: CASSASRGTGELFF
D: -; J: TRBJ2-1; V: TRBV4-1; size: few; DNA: TGCGCCAGCAGCCAAGTTAACGAGGCTAGGGTTGAGCAGTTCTTC; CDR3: CASSQVNEARVEQFF
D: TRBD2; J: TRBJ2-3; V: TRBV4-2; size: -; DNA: TGTGCCAGCAGCCATAGCGGGGGCACAGATACGCAGTATTTT; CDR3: CASSHSGGTDTQYF
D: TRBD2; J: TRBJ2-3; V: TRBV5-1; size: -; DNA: TGCGCCAGCAGCTTGGAAACCCCGGGGGGTGGCACAGATACGCAGTATTTT; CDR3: CASSLETPGGGTDTQYF
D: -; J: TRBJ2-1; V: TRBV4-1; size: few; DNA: TGCGCCAGCAGCCACGGGACCAGTTACAATGAGCAGTTCTTC; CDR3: CASSHGTSYNEQFF
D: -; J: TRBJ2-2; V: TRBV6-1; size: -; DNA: TGTGCCAGCTTATTAGGCCTGTCCGGGGAGCTGTTTTTT; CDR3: CASLLGLSGELFF
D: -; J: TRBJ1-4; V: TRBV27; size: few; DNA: TGTGCCAGCAGTGATTCCCCACCAGGAGAAAAACTGTTTTTT; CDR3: CASSDSPPGEKLFF
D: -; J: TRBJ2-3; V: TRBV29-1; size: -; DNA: TGCAGCGTTACAAGCGGCCAACTCACAGATACGCAGTATTTT; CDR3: CSVTSGQLTDTQYF
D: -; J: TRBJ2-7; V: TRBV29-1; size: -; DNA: TGCAGCGTTGAGGACAGAATCCACGAGCAGTACTTC; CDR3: CSVEDRIHEQYF
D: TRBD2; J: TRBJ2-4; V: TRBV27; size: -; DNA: TGTGCCAGCAGTCGCGCCTCCGGACTAGCGGAAAACATTCAGTACTTC; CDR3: CASSRASGLAENIQYF
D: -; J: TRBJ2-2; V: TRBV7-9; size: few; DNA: TGTGCCAGCAGCCCCACTGGTTTGAACACCGGGGAGCTGTTTTTT; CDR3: CASSPTGLNTGELFF
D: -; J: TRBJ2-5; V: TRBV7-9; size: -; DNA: TGTGCCAGCGCTCCACCTGGGGAGACCCAGTACTTC; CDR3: CASAPPGETQYF
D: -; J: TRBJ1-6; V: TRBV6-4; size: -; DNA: TGTGCCAGCAGTGACTCGGCGCTGGGGGAGAATTCACCCCTCCACTTT; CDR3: CASSDSALGENSPLHF
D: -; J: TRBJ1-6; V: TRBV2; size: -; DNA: TGTGCCAGCAGTGAACGTTTCATTTCACCCCTCCACTTT; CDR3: CASSERFISPLHF
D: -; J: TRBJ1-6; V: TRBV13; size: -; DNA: TGTGCCAGCAGCTTAGGACAAGGGGTTAATTCACCCCTCCACTTT; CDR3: CASSLGQGVNSPLHF
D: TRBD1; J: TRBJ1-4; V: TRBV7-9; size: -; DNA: TGTGCCAGCAGCTCCCGGGACAGGGAGGTAGAGTCAACTAATGAAAAACTGTTTTTT; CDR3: CASSSRDREVESTNEKLFF
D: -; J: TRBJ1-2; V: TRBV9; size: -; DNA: TGTGCCAGCAGCGATCGTCCGACGGTCCTCTCCTATGGCTACACCTTC; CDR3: CASSDRPTVLSYGYTF
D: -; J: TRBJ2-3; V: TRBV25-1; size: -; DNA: TGTGCCAGCAGTGTGTCCTCCTCGGACATGGGGACCGGTACGCAGTATTTT; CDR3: CASSVSSSDMGTGTQYF
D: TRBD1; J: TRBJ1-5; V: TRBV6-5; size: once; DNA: TGTGCCAGCAGTTCGACAGGGTTCGGTCAGCCCCAGCATTTT; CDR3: CASSSTGFGQPQHF
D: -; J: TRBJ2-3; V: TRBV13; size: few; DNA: TGTGCCAGCAGCGTACGAGGGGAGTCCGGCACAGATACGCAGTATTTT; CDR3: CASSVRGESGTDTQYF
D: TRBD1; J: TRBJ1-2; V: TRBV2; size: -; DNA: TGTGCCAGCAAGACAGGGGCGACGTCATATGGCTACACCTTC; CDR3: CASKTGATSYGYTF
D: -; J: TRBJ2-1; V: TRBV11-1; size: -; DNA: TGTGCCAGCAGCCGCCGGGGTCGGAATGAGCAGTTCTTC; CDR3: CASSRRGRNEQFF
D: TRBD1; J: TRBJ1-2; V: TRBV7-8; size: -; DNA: TGTGCCAGCAGCAATCCGGGACAGGGGACCGCCGTGCTATGGGGTGGCTACACCTTC; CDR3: CASSNPGQGTAVLWGGYTF
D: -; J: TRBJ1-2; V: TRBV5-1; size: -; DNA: TGCGCCAGCAGCTTGCGGGACGACCGAAATAACTATGGCTACACCTTC; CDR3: CASSLRDDRNNYGYTF
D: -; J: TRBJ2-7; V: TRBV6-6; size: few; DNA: TGTGCCAGCAGTTGGGACGGAACCTACGAGCAGTACTTC; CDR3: CASSWDGTYEQYF
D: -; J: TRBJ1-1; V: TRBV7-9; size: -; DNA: TGTGCCAGCAGCCTAACCCGGGAGCTCGATTTCTTT; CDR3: CASSLTRELDFF
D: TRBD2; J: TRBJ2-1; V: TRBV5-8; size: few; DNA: TGTGCCAGCAGCTTGGAGGGGACTAGCGGTTACAATGAGCAGTTCTTC; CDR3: CASSLEGTSGYNEQFF
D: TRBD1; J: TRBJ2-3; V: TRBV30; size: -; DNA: TGTGCCTGGAGTGTAGGGACAGGGACCGCAGATACGCAGTATTTT; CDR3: CAWSVGTGTADTQYF
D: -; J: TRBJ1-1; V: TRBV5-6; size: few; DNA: TGTGCCAGCAGCTGGGCAGGGTACGACACTGAAGCTTTCTTT; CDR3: CASSWAGYDTEAFF
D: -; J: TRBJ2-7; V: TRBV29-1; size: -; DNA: TGCAGCGTTGAATTAGGGATGGCTCCGGTAGAGCAGTACTTC; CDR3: CSVELGMAPVEQYF
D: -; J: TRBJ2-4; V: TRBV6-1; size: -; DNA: TGTGCCAGCATTAAGTTGGGATCCGGGGGAAACATTCAGTACTTC; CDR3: CASIKLGSGGNIQYF
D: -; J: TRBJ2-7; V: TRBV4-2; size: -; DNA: TGTGCCAGCAGCCCGACAGGCTACGAGCAGTACTTC; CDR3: CASSPTGYEQYF
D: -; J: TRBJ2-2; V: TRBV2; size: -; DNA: TGTGCCAGCAATCACAGGACGAACACCGGGGAGCTGTTTTTT; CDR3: CASNHRTNTGELFF
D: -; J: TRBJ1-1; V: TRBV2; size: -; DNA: TGTGCCAGCAGTGGCGGGAGAAACACTGAAGCTTTCTTT; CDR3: CASSGGRNTEAFF
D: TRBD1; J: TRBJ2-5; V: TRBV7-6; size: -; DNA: TGTGCCAGCAGCTCCACCCAGGGGGCCGGGGAGACCCAGTACTTC; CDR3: CASSSTQGAGETQYF
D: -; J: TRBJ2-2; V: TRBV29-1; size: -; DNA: TGCAGCGTTTTGTTAGGGAACACCGGGGAGCTGTTTTTT; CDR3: CSVLLGNTGELFF
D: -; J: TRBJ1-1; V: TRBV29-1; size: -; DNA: TGCAGCGTTCCTCCGACCACTGAAGCTTTCTTT; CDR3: CSVPPTTEAFF
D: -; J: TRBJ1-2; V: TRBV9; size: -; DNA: TGTGCCAGCAGCGTAGTTCGGGGAACGGGGGATGGCTACACCTTC; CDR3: CASSVVRGTGDGYTF
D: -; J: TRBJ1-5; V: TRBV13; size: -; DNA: TGTGCCAGCAGCTTGGGTCCCGGAGATCAGCCCCAGCATTTT; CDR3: CASSLGPGDQPQHF
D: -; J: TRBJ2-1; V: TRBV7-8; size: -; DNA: TGTGCCAGCAGCTTCTCTACCAATGAGCAGTTCTTC; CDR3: CASSFSTNEQFF
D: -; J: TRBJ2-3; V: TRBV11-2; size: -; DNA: TGTGCCAGCAGCTTGAGGGGGAGCACAGATACGCAGTATTTT; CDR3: CASSLRGSTDTQYF
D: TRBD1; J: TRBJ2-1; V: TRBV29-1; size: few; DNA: TGCAGCGTGAACCGGGACAGTATTCGATCCTACAATGAGCAGTTCTTC; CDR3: CSVNRDSIRSYNEQFF
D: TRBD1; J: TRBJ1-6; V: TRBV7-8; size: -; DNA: TGTGCCAGCAGCTACAGGGGTTCACCCCTCCACTTT; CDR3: CASSYRGSPLHF
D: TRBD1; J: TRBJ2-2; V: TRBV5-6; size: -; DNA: TGTGCCCGCCTAGACCAGGGGGCATACACCGGGGAGCTGTTTTTT; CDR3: CARLDQGAYTGELFF
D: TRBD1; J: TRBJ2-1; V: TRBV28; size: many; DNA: TGTGCCAGCAGTTTAGGGACAGGGACCCAAACTGAGCAGTTCTTC; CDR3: CASSLGTGTQTEQFF
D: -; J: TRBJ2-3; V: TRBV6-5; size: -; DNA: TGTGCCAGTAAATTTTCGGGGGGCGGGACAGATACGCAGTATTTT; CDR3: CASKFSGGGTDTQYF
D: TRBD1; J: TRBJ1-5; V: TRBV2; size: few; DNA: TGTGCCAGCACCGAAGGACAGGGTTCTCAGCCCCAGCATTTT; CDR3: CASTEGQGSQPQHF
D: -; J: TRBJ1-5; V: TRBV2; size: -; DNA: TGTGCCAGCAGTGGTTCGCTCAACCAGAATCAGCCCCAGCATTTT; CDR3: CASSGSLNQNQPQHF
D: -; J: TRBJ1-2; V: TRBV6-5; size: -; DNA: TGTGCCAGCAGACCCGGGGCCCGGGCTATGGCTTACACCTTC; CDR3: CASRPGARAMAYTF
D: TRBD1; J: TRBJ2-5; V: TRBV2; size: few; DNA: TGTGCCAGCCCGATATGGACAGGCCAAGAGACCCAGTACTTC; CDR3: CASPIWTGQETQYF
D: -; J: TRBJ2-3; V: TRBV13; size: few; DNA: TGTGCCAGCAGCTTACCCAGCACAGATACGCAGTATTTT; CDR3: CASSLPSTDTQYF
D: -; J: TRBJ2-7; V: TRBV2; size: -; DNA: TGTGCCAGCGGAGGGGGTCCCTACGAGCAGTACTTC; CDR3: CASGGGPYEQYF
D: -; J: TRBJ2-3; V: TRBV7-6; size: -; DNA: TGTGCCAGCAGCCCTGGACGGCAAAGCACAGATACGCAGTATTTT; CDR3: CASSPGRQSTDTQYF